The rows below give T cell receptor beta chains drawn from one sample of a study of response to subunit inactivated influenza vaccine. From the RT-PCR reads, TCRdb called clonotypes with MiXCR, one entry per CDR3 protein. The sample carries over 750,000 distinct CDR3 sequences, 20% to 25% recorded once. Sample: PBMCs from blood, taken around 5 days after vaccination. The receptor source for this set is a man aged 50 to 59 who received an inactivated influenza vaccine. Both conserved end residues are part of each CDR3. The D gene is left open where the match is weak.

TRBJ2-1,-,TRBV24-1,CATSGRQGYYNEQFF
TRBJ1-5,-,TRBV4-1,CASSKGGGLSNQPQHF
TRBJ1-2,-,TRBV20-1,CSARGPLTNYGYTF
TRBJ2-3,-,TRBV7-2,CASSLAAGGDTQYF
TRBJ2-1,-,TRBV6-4,CASPEWVDNEQFF
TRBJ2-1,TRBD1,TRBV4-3,CASSQIHVGTDNEQFF
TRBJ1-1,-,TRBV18,CASSLNQGRMNTEAFF
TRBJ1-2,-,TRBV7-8,CASSLALGGVGYTF
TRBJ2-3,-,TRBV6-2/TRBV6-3,CASSQTSAGRGNTDTQYF
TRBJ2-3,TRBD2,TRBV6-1,CASSNLGRDRDTQYF
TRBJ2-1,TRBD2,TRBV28,CASSLFGTSGRKPYNEQFF
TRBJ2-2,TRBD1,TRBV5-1,CASSWTGGYTGELFF
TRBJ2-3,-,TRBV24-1,CATSDTSGTELTDTQYF
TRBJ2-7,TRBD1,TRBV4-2,CASSRTGTGDGYEQYF
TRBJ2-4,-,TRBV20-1,CSAAPRRKLVSAKNIQYF
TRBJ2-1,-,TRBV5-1,CASSLQGRGSYNEQFF
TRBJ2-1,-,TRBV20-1,CSARDANGILDEQFF
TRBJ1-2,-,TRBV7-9,CASSSGRGLYGYTF
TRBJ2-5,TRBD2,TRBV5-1,CASSPGLAGGYKETQYF
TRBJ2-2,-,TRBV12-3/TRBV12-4,CAGGLSNTGELFF
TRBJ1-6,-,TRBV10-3,CAISESPRQPLHF
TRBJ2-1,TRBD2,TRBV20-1,CSARVPLAVSYNEQFF
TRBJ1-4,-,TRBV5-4,CASSGEEGPEKLFF
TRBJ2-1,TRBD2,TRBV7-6,CASSLGGLAGAGIYNEQFF
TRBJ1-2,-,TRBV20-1,CSARGWVIANYGYTF
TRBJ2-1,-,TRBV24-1,CATTGSGLGDEQFF
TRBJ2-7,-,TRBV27,CASSNTREQYF
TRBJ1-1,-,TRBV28,CASSSPGVSNTEAFF
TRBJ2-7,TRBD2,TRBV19,CASSWTSGISYEQYF
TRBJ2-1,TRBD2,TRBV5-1,CASRDISGSSYNEQFF
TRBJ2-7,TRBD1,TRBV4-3,CASSKGQGDEQYF
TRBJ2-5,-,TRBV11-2,CASSLEEVLRYQETQYF
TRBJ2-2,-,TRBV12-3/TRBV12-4,CASSLVSAAGELFF
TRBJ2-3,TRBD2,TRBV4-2,CASSQDGLISGSDTQYF
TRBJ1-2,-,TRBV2,CASSVFRQAEPYGYTF
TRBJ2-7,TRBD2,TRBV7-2,CASSIGLADEQYF
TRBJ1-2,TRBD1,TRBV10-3,CAISGTGGDYGYTF
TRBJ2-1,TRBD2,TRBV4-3,CASSVAVAGEGRHNEQFF
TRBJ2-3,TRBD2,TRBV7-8,CASSLALSSGTSTDTQYF